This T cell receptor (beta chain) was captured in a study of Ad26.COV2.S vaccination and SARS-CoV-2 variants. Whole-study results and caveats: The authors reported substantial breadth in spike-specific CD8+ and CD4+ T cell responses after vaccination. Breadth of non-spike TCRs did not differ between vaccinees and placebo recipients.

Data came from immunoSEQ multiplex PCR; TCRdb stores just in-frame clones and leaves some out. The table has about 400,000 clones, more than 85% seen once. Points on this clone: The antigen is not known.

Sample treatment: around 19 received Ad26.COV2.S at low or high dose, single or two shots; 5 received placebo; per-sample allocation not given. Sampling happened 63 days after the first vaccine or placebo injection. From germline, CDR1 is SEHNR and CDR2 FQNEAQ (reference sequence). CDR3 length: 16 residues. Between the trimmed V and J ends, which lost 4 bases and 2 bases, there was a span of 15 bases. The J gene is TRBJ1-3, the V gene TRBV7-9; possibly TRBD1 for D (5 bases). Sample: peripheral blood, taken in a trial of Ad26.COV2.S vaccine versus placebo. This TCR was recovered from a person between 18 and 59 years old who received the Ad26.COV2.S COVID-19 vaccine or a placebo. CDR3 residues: CASSSSLPGPGNTIYF. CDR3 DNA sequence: TGTGCCAGCAGCTCATCCCTTCCGGGACCTGGAAACACCATATATTTT.